These 3 T cell receptor beta chains share one sample of origin, sequenced in a study of blood T cell repertoires in COVID-19. Profiling relied on immunoSEQ multiplex PCR, and the TCRdb table lists in-frame clones only, not all of them. The profile shows more than 200,000 clones, about 88% of them singletons. The specimen sequenced was peripheral blood. All receptors derive from a woman aged 60-70 years with COVID-19, enrolled during active disease.

DNA for the CDR3: TGTGCCAGCAGCGACAGGGGGCGGAGTGTGGACATTCAGTACTTC. Protein product: CASSDRGRSVDIQYF. The chain employs TRBV6-5 and TRBJ2-4; 10 bases are a match to TRBD1. Unmatched junction bases numbered 10, after V lost 6 bases and J lost 8 bases. Germline assignment: CDR1 MNHEY and CDR2 SVGAGI. The CDR3 is made up of 15 amino acids.

This clone was seen more than once but under ten times. The chain couples TRBV11-2 to TRBJ1-4; a possible D gene is TRBD1 (6 bases). The V gene's germline CDR1 is SGHAT and CDR2 FQNNGV. The V end was cut by 1 base, the J end by 8 bases, with 14 bases between. The length of the CDR3 is 15 residues. CDR3 in DNA: TGTGCCAGCAGCTTAGGGGCAGGGGTACAGGAAAAACTGTTTTTT. This gives the protein CASSLGAGVQEKLFF.

J is TRBJ2-5 and V is TRBV6-2 or TRBV6-3, with D uncertain. Germline assignment: CDR1 MNHEY and CDR2 SVGEGT. With 2 bases removed from V and 7 bases from J, the gap between germline ends came to 8 bases. CDR3 length: 12 residues. The CDR3, as DNA: TGTGCCAGCAGTTACAGCCGGAGGACCCAGTACTTC. Translated: CASSYSRRTQYF.